The present entry profiles one TCR beta chain with its context. This clone has only one observation. The clone's antigen remains unknown. No base-level quality is on record; no much larger clone is a single base apart. The trial excluded patients who had a history of autoimmune disease or were on systemic immunosuppression. Peripheral blood for TCR sequencing was drawn from every dose cohort at baseline, at cycle 4 day 1 and at cycle 7 day 1. The samples were taken from a phase I, first-in-human, multicenter, open-label dose-escalation trial of ivuxolimab. The trial enrolled adults with locally advanced or metastatic head and neck squamous cell, hepatocellular, melanoma or renal cell carcinoma. Before TCR sequencing, CD4+ and CD8+ T cells were separately sorted from peripheral blood. The entry originates in a study of OX40 agonist ivuxolimab in advanced cancers. Background for the entire study: Ivuxolimab was a fully human IgG2 agonistic monoclonal antibody targeting the costimulatory receptor OX40 (CD134). Partial responses occurred in three dose-escalation patients: two with cutaneous melanoma and one with hepatocellular carcinoma. Intravenous ivuxolimab was administered to patients every 2 weeks at six dose levels: 0.01, 0.1, 0.3, 1.5, 3 and 10 mg/kg. The point of sequencing TCRbeta in the periphery was to test whether ivuxolimab changed TCR sequence diversity and drove clonal T-cell expansion. Patients were allowed to have had prior anti-PD-1, anti-PD-L1 or anti-CTLA-4 therapy, and around 40% of the dose-escalation patients had previously received checkpoint inhibitors. Of the roughly 52 dose-escalation patients, hepatocellular carcinoma was present in approximately 20, melanoma in approximately 15, renal cell carcinoma in 9 and head and neck cancer in 9. The dose-escalation cohort was roughly 80% male with a mean age of around 64 years, ranging from about 20 to 80. The monotherapy dose-escalation portion (N ≈ 50 patients) of the phase I ivuxolimab trial is reported in the paper. Findings and caveats that apply to the study as a whole: Low levels of normalized T-cell clonal expansion were also seen in some patients who did not respond. In the 0.1-3.0 mg/kg groups, partial responders were among the patients with the lowest normalized peripheral clonal expansion, particularly in CD8+ T cells. After ivuxolimab, more expanded clones were found on average in CD8+ T cells than in CD4+ T cells. Which antigens the clonally expanded peripheral T cells were specific for was not determined. At doses of 0.1 to 3.0 mg/kg, clonal expansion of both CD4+ and CD8+ T cells in blood was seen between baseline and week 6.

To sequence the TCRbeta CDR3 region, genomic DNA was isolated from the sorted cells. TCRbeta CDR3 regions were sequenced using the immunoSEQ Assay. The table was pulled from immuneACCESS by TCRdb, which kept in-frame rearrangements only. Such tables lose some clones; where checked, under half of the loss comes from unresolved V genes, and the rest has no known cause. The table for this sample lists roughly 89,000 clones; around 83% of them were counted only once. Clones ranked in the top ten supply roughly 6% of the sample. The germline V gene provides CDR1 SGHTA and CDR2 FQGNSA. V sheds 2 bases and J sheds 0 bases, leaving 16 bases between their ends. The CDR3 runs 18 amino acids, cysteine and phenylalanine included. Only the CDR3 region is kept as DNA, spanning 54 bases read in frame from base 1.

The chain couples TRBV7-2 to TRBJ2-2; possibly the D gene is TRBD1, per 7 matching bases. The sequence was collected from an adult with an advanced solid tumor such as melanoma, head and neck, liver or kidney cancer. The source material was CD4+ or CD8+ T cells sorted from blood, sampled in a trial of the OX40 agonist ivuxolimab. The DNA reads as follows: TGTGCCAGCAGCTTACTACAGGGGAGGCCTCCGAACACCGGGGAGCTGTTTTTT. Its protein product is CASSLLQGRPPNTGELFF.